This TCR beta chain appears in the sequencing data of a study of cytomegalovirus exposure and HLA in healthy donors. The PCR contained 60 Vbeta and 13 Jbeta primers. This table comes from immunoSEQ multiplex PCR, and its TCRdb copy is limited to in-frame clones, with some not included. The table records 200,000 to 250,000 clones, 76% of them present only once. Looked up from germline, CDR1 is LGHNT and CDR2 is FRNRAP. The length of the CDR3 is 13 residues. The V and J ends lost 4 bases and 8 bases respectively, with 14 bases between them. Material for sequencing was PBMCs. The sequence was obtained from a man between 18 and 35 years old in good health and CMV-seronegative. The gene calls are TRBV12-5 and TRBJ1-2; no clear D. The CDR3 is CASGSPRDGGYTF. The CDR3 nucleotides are TGTGCTAGTGGTTCGCCGAGGGATGGCGGCTACACCTTC.